A single T cell receptor (beta chain) is shown here with its context. Its antigen is currently unknown. This sample was taken from a study of cytomegalovirus exposure and HLA in healthy donors. After removal of 5 bases from V and 6 bases from J, the junction contained 19 bases not matched to a gene. Germline V lookup: CDR1 SGHTA, CDR2 FQGTGA. The length of the CDR3 is 18 residues. TCRdb keeps only in-frame clones here, not all; method: immunoSEQ multiplex PCR. In the table there are about 130,000 clones, roughly 89% of which are singletons. Overall study results and limits: Subsequent analysis of the 120 or so validation repertoires found a tendency for first-cohort TCR clusters to co-occur.

Sequencing was done on a sample of PBMCs. The receptor's source is a woman aged 18-29 years in good health and CMV-seropositive. This rearrangement joins TRBV7-3 to TRBJ2-3; 8 bases line up with TRBD2. In DNA, the CDR3 is TGTGCCAGCAGCCAACCCTGGGAGCGGGGGAACGAGAAGGATACGCAGTATTTT. It translates to CASSQPWERGNEKDTQYF. Full variable domain (outside the CDR3, taken from reference TRBV7-3 and TRBJ2-3): GAGVSQTPSNKVTEKGKYVELRCDPISGHTALYWYRQSLGQGPEFLIYFQGTGAADDSGLPNDRFFAVRPEGSVSTLKIQRTERGDSAVYLCASSQPWERGNEKDTQYFGPGTRLTVL.